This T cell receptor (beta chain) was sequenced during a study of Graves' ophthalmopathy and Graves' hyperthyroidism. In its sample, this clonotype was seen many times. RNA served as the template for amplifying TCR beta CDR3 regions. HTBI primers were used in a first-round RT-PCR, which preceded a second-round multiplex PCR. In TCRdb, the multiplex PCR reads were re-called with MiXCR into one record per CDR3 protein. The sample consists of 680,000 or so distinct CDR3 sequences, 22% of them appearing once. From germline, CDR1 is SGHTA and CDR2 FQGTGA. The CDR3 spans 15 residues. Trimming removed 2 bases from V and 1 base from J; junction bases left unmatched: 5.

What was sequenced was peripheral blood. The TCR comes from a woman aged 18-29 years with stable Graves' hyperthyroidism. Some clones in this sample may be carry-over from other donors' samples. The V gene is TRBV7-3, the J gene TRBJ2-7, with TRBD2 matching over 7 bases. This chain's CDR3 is CASSLVAGGSYEQYF. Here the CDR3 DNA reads TGTGCCAGCAGCTTAGTTGCCGGGGGGTCCTACGAGCAGTACTTC.